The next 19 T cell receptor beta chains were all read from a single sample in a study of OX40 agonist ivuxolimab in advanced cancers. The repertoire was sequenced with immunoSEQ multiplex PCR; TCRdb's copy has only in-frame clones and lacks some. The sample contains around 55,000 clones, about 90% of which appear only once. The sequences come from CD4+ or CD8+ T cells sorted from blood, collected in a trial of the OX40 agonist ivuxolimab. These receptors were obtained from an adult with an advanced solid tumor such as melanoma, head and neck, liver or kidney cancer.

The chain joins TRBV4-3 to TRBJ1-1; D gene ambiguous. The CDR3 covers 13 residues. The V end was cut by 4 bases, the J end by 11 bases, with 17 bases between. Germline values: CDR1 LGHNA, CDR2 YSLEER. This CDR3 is CASSPTEGALAFF. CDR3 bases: TGCGCCAGCAGCCCCACCGAGGGTGCTCTGGCTTTCTTT.

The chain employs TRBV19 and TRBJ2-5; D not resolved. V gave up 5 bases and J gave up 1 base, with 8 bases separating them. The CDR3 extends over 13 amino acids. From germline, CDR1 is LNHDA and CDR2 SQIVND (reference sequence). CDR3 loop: CASSLVGQETQYF. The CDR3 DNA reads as TGTGCCAGTAGTCTAGTAGGCCAAGAGACCCAGTACTTC.

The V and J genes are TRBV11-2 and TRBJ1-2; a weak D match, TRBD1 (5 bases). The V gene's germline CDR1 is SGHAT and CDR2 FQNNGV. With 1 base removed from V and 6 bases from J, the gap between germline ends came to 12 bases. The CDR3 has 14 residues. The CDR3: CASSLGGARNGYTF. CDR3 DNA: TGTGCCAGCAGCTTAGGAGGGGCTCGCAATGGCTACACCTTC.

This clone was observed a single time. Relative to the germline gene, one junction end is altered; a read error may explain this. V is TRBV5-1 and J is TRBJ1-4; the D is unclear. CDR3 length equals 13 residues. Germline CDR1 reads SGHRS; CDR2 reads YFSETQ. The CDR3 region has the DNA TGCGCCAGCGGCTTGGAGTCTGGTAGAAAACTGTTTTTT. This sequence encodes CASGLESGRKLFF.

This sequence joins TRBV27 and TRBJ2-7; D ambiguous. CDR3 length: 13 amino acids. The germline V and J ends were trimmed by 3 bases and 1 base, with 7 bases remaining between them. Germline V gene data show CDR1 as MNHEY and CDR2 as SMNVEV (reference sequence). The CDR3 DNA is TGTGCCAGCAGTTTCGACCGTTCCTACGAGCAGTACTTC. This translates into CASSFDRSYEQYF.

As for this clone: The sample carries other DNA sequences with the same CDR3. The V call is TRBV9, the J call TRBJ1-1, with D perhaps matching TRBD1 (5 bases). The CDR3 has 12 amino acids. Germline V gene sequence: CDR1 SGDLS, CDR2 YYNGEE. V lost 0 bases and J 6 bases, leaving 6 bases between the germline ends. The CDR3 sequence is CASSVGGSEAFF. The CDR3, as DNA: TGTGCCAGCAGCGTAGGGGGGTCTGAAGCTTTCTTT. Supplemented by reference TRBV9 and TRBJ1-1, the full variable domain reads DSGVTQTPKHLITATGQRVTLRCSPRSGDLSVYWYQQSLDQGLQFLIQYYNGEERAKGNILERFSAQQFPDLHSELNLSSLELGDSALYFCASSVGGSEAFFGQGTRLTVV.

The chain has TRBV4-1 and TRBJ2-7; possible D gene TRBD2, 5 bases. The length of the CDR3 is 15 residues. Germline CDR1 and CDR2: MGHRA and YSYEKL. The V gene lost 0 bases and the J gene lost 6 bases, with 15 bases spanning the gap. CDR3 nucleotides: TGCGCCAGCAGCCAAGATGTCGACTATCGAACCGAGCAGTACTTC. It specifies CASSQDVDYRTEQYF.

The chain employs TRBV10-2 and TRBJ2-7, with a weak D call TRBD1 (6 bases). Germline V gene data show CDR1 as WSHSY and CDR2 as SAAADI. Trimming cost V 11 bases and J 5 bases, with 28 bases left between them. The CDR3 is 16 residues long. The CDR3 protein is CAAPPTGMGATDEQYF. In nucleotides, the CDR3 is TGCGCCGCCCCGCCGACGGGGATGGGGGCGACGGACGAGCAGTACTTC.

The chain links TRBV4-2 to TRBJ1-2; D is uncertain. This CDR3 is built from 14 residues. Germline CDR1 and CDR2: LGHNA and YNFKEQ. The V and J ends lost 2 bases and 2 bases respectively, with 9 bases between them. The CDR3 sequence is CASSQKGTNYGYTF. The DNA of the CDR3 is TGTGCCAGCAGCCAAAAAGGCACCAACTATGGCTACACCTTC.

The DNA of the CDR3 is TGTGCCAGCAGTTTCAGATGGCAGCCTAATGAAAAACTGTTTTTT. Protein product: CASSFRWQPNEKLFF. The V gene is TRBV27, the J gene TRBJ1-4; D is ambiguous. Germline-derived CDR1 and CDR2 are MNHEY and SMNVEV (reference sequence). V lost 3 bases, J lost 3 bases, and 11 bases lay in between. The CDR3 has 15 residues.

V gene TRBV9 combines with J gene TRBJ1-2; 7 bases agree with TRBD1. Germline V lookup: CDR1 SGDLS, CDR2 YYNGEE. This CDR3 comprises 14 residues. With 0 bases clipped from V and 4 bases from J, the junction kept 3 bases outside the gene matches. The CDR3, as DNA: TGTGCCAGCAGCGTAGACAGGGGCGGCTATGGCTACACCTTC. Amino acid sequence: CASSVDRGGYGYTF.

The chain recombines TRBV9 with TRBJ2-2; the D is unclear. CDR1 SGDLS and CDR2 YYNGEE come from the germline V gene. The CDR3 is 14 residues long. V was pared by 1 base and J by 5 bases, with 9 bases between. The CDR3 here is CASSVSPQTGELFF. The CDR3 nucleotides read TGTGCCAGCAGCGTATCCCCTCAGACCGGGGAGCTGTTTTTT.

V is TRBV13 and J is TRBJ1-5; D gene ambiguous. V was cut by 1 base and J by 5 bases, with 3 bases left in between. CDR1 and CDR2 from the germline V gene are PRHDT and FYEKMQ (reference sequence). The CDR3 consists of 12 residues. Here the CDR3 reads CASSLEDQPQHF. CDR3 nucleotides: TGTGCCAGCAGCTTAGAGGATCAGCCCCAGCATTTT.

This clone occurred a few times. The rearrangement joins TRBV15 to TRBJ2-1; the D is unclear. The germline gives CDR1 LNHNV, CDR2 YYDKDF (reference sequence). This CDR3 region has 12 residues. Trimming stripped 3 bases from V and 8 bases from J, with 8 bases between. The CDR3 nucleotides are TGTGCCACCAGCAGTACACTGTATGAGCAGTTCTTC. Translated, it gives CATSSTLYEQFF.

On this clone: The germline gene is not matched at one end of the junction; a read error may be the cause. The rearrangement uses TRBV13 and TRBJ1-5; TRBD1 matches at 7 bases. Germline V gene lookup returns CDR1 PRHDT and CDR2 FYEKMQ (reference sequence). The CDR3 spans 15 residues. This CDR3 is CASSLGGGSNQPQHF. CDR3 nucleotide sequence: TGTGCCAGCAGCCTAGGGGGCGGGAGCAATCAGCCCCAGCATTTT.

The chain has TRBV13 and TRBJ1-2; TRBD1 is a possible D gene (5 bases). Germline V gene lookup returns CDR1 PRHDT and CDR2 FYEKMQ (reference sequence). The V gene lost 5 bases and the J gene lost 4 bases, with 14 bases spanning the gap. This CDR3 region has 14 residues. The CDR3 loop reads CASSHRGSLYGYTF. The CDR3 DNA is TGTGCCAGCAGCCACCGGGGCAGTCTCTATGGCTACACCTTC.

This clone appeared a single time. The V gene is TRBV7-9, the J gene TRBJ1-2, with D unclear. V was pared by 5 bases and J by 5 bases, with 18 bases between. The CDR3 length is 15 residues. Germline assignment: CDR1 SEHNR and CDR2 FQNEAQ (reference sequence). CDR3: CASSQREGLEYGYTF. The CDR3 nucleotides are TGTGCCAGCAGCCAAAGGGAGGGCCTAGAGTATGGCTACACCTTC.

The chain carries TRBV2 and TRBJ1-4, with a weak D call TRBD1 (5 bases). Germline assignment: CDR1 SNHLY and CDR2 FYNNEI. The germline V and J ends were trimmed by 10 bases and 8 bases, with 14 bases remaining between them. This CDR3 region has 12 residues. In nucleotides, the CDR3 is TGTGCCATCCGGTCGGGGGGGGAAAAACTGTTTTTT. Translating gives CAIRSGGEKLFF.

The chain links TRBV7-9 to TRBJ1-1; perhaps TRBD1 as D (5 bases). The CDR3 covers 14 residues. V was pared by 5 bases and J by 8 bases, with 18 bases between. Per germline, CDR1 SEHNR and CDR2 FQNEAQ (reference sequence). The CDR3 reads CASSPMDGGGEAFF. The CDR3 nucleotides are TGTGCCAGCAGCCCAATGGACGGCGGGGGAGAAGCTTTCTTT. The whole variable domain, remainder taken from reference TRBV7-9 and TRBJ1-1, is DTGVSQNPRHKITKRGQNVTFRCDPISEHNRLYWYRQTLGQGPEFLTYFQNEAQLEKSRLLSDRFSAERPKGSFSTLEIQRTEQGDSAMYLCASSPMDGGGEAFFGQGTRLTVV.